A selection of T cell receptor beta chains follows, all from one sample in a study of cytomegalovirus exposure and HLA in healthy donors. Measured with immunoSEQ multiplex PCR; TCRdb has only the in-frame clones, and not every one. The table shows about 180,000 clones, with less than 85% occurring only once. The specimen was PBMCs. The receptors come from a man between 35 and 55 years old in good health and CMV-seronegative. Both conserved end residues are part of each CDR3. Each record gives: clone size, J gene, D gene, V gene, CDR3 protein, CDR3 DNA. D genes are given only for firm matches. The listing skips clone size in some rows; elsewhere it reads once, few, many or a size class.

>NA|TRBJ1-1|TRBD1|TRBV7-2
CASSRQGFGTEAFF
TGTGCCAGCAGCCGACAGGGGTTCGGGACTGAAGCTTTCTTT
>NA|TRBJ2-7|TRBD1|TRBV7-9
CASSPSVGTVWEQYF
TGTGCCAGCAGCCCCTCTGTAGGGACAGTCTGGGAGCAGTACTTC
>NA|TRBJ1-5|TRBD1|TRBV19
CASSIGTGTGINQPQHF
TGTGCCAGTAGTATAGGGACCGGGACAGGGATCAACCAGCCCCAGCATTTT
>few|TRBJ1-1|NA|TRBV9
CASSAWGAGTEAFF
TGTGCCAGCAGCGCGTGGGGCGCAGGCACTGAAGCTTTCTTT
>NA|TRBJ1-4|NA|TRBV4-3
CASSQEPQGADEKLFF
TGCGCCAGCAGCCAGGAACCACAGGGTGCCGATGAAAAACTGTTTTTT
>NA|TRBJ1-6|NA|TRBV7-2
CASTRSGRDNSPLHF
TGTGCCAGCACCCGTTCGGGGAGGGATAATTCACCCCTCCACTTT
>once|TRBJ1-1|TRBD1|TRBV6-1
CASSARQGTNTEAFF
TGTGCCAGCAGTGCCAGACAGGGCACGAACACTGAAGCTTTCTTT
>NA|TRBJ1-4|TRBD1|TRBV5-1
CASSLAQGVETNEKLFF
TGCGCCAGCAGCTTGGCCCAGGGGGTGGAAACTAATGAAAAACTGTTTTTT
>NA|TRBJ1-6|NA|TRBV19
CASKFWANSPLHF
TGTGCCAGTAAATTTTGGGCTAATTCACCCCTCCACTTT
>NA|TRBJ2-1|TRBD1|TRBV27
CASSFNRGEQFF
TGTGCCAGCAGCTTTAACAGGGGTGAACAGTTCTTC
>NA|TRBJ1-2|TRBD1|TRBV30
CAWSGGQGASGYTF
TGTGCCTGGAGTGGTGGACAGGGGGCCTCTGGCTACACCTTC
>NA|TRBJ1-5|TRBD1|TRBV30
CAWSARQGEQPQHF
TGTGCCTGGAGTGCCCGACAGGGGGAACAGCCCCAGCATTTT
>NA|TRBJ2-4|NA|TRBV2
CASSDGPGAKNIQYF
TGTGCCAGCAGTGATGGGCCAGGGGCCAAAAACATTCAGTACTTC
>NA|TRBJ2-7|NA|TRBV27
CASSLTGFYEQYF
TGTGCCAGCAGTCTGACAGGCTTCTACGAGCAGTACTTC
>NA|TRBJ2-1|TRBD1|TRBV5-1
CASSPLQGSRNEQFF
TGCGCCAGCAGCCCCCTACAGGGGTCGCGCAATGAGCAGTTCTTC
>few|TRBJ2-7|TRBD2|TRBV29-1
CSVELLAGALGFYEQYF
TGCAGCGTTGAACTTCTAGCGGGAGCTCTTGGGTTCTACGAGCAGTACTTC
>NA|TRBJ1-5|NA|TRBV5-6
CASSLGATGNQPQHF
TGTGCCAGCAGCTTGGGGGCTACAGGGAATCAGCCCCAGCATTTT
>once|TRBJ2-7|NA|TRBV6-1
CAAGATGRGEQYF
TGTGCCGCGGGGGCAACAGGGAGAGGCGAGCAGTACTTC
>NA|TRBJ2-2|NA|TRBV4-3
CASSLSASGAGELFF
TGCGCCAGCAGCCTCTCGGCGTCGGGGGCCGGGGAGCTGTTTTTT
>once|TRBJ2-7|NA|TRBV11-2
CASSLVTTASYEQYF
TGTGCCAGCAGCTTAGTTACTACGGCCTCCTACGAGCAGTACTTC
>once|TRBJ2-2|TRBD2|TRBV7-2
CASSLQGLAGGYTGELFF
TGTGCCAGCAGCCTACAGGGACTAGCGGGGGGCTACACCGGGGAGCTGTTTTTT
>few|TRBJ2-5|NA|TRBV7-2
CASSLEAGAGLETQYF
TGTGCCAGCAGCTTAGAGGCGGGGGCGGGATTAGAGACCCAGTACTTC
>NA|TRBJ2-7|NA|TRBV12-5
CASGLYSYEQYF
TGTGCTAGTGGTTTGTACTCCTACGAGCAGTACTTC
>once|TRBJ2-1|NA|TRBV19
CASSPQGAGIGVYNEQFF
TGTGCCAGTAGTCCCCAGGGAGCGGGCATAGGGGTATACAATGAGCAGTTCTTC
>NA|TRBJ2-1|NA|TRBV19
CASSVSGFSYNEQFF
TGTGCCAGTAGTGTTAGCGGATTCTCCTACAATGAGCAGTTCTTC
>NA|TRBJ1-1|NA|TRBV5-4
CASSLGHQNTEAFF
TGTGCCAGCAGCTTGGGACACCAAAACACTGAAGCTTTCTTT
>NA|TRBJ1-2|NA|TRBV30
CAWSGEGGLGYGYTF
TGTGCCTGGAGTGGGGAGGGCGGTTTGGGATATGGCTACACCTTC
>NA|TRBJ2-2|NA|TRBV29-1
CSGGQNTGELFF
TGCAGCGGGGGCCAGAACACCGGGGAGCTGTTTTTT
>NA|TRBJ2-5|TRBD1|TRBV7-2
CASSPRGQNQETQYF
TGTGCCAGCAGCCCCAGGGGGCAAAACCAAGAGACCCAGTACTTC
>few|TRBJ1-1|NA|TRBV27
CASSFGGNTEAFF
TGTGCCAGCAGTTTTGGAGGGAACACTGAAGCTTTCTTT
>NA|TRBJ1-2|TRBD1|TRBV25-1
CASSGTVYGYTF
TGTGCCAGCAGCGGGACAGTCTATGGCTACACCTTC
>NA|TRBJ2-4|TRBD2|TRBV23-1
CASSQTAGLAGGPAKNIQYF
TGCGCCAGCAGTCAAACCGCGGGACTAGCGGGAGGGCCAGCCAAAAACATTCAGTACTTC
>NA|TRBJ1-1|NA|TRBV21-1
CASSFGVTGYMNTEAFF
TGTGCCAGCAGCTTTGGGGTGACAGGTTATATGAACACTGAAGCTTTCTTT
>few|TRBJ2-7|NA|TRBV6-1
CASSDSGTLLPEQYF
TGTGCCAGCAGTGATTCCGGGACACTCCTCCCCGAGCAGTACTTC
>NA|TRBJ2-4|TRBD2|TRBV7-6
CASSLDPGTSGLAKNIQYF
TGTGCCAGCAGCTTAGATCCCGGGACTAGCGGTCTAGCCAAAAACATTCAGTACTTC
>NA|TRBJ2-1|NA|TRBV7-2
CASSYRESNEQFF
TGTGCCAGCAGCTACCGGGAATCCAATGAGCAGTTCTTC
>NA|TRBJ2-7|TRBD1|TRBV4-2
CASSHTGAYEQYF
TGTGCCAGCAGCCACACAGGGGCCTACGAGCAGTACTTC
>NA|TRBJ1-1|NA|TRBV7-9
CASRPGTTLRGNTEAFF
TGTGCCAGCAGACCAGGGACAACTCTCAGGGGGAACACTGAAGCTTTCTTT
>NA|TRBJ2-7|NA|TRBV10-1
CAGYNYTYEQYF
TGCGCCGGCTACAACTACACCTACGAGCAGTACTTC
>NA|TRBJ2-7|NA|TRBV6-1
CASSELRGGNEQYF
TGTGCCAGCAGTGAACTCAGGGGAGGGAACGAGCAGTACTTC
>NA|TRBJ1-1|TRBD1|TRBV5-1
CASSLGQGAAEAFF
TGCGCCAGCAGCTTGGGACAGGGGGCGGCTGAAGCTTTCTTT
>NA|TRBJ2-2|NA|TRBV7-2
CASSLPTGSGELFF
TGTGCCAGCAGCTTACCGACGGGATCCGGGGAGCTGTTTTTT
>NA|TRBJ1-2|TRBD1|TRBV5-1
CASSLVTGEDVAF
TGCGCCAGCAGCTTGGTCACAGGGGAAGATGTCGCCTTC
>NA|TRBJ2-5|TRBD1|TRBV7-9
CASSSDRRETQYF
TGTGCCAGCAGCTCGGACAGGCGAGAGACCCAGTACTTC
>NA|TRBJ2-1|NA|TRBV27
CASSLSLRGEGNEQFF
TGTGCCAGCAGTTTATCGTTGCGGGGCGAGGGGAATGAGCAGTTCTTC
>NA|TRBJ2-7|TRBD1|TRBV5-6
CASSLRLTPGQGRNEQYF
TGTGCCAGCAGCTTGAGGCTCACCCCGGGACAGGGACGGAACGAGCAGTACTTC
>NA|TRBJ2-5|NA|TRBV7-9
CASSLLPSGVPAQYF
TGTGCCAGCAGCTTACTCCCTTCGGGGGTCCCCGCCCAGTACTTC
>NA|TRBJ1-1|NA|TRBV7-9
CASSQQGPNTEAFF
TGTGCCAGCAGCCAACAGGGACCGAACACTGAAGCTTTCTTT